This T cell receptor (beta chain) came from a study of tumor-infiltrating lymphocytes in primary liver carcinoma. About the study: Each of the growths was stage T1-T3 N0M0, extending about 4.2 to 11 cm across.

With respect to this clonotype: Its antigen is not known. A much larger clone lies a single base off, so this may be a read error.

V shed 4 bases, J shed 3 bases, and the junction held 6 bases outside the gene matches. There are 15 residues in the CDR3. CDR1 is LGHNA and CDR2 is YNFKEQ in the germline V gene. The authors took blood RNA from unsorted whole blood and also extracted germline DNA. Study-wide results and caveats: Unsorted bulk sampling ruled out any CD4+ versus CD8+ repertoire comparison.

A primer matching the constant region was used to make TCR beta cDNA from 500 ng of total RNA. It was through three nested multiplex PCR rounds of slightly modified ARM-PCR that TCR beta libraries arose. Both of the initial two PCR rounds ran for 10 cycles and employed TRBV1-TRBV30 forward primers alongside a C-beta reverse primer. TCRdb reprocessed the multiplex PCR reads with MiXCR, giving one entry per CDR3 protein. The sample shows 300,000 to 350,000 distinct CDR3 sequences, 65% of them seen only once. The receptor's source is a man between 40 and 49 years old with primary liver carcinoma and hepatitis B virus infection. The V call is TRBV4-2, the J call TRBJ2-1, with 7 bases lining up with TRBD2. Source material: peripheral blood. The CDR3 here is CASSRERENYNEQFF. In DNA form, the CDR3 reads TGTGCCAGCAGCCGAGAGCGGGAAAACTACAATGAGCAGTTCTTC.